This T cell receptor (beta chain) was documented in a study of response to subunit inactivated influenza vaccine. MiXCR was run by TCRdb on the RT-PCR reads, yielding one entry per CDR3 protein. The data show roughly 550,000 distinct CDR3 sequences, approximately 20% seen once. This clonotype has just a few counts. The germline V gene encodes CDR1 MNHNS and CDR2 SASEGT. Trimming removed 4 bases at V and 5 bases at J, with 11 bases between. CDR3 size: 14 residues. These data were also filed under a second study, of T cells expressing NK-cell markers. That study adds: With UMIs, 5'RACE template switching was used to make TCR beta cDNA.

The V and J genes are TRBV6-1 and TRBJ2-2, with D tentatively TRBD2 (5 bases). Source: CD4+ T cells sorted from PBMCs, taken 12 days after vaccination. The sequence came from a man aged 45-60 years who received an inactivated influenza vaccine. As DNA, the CDR3 is TGTGCCAGCAGTGCGCTTGGGGAGACCGGGGAGCTGTTTTTT. Its protein is CASSALGETGELFF.